These T cell receptor beta chains were read from a single sample in a study of metastatic and nonmetastatic thyroid tumors. MiXCR reprocessed the PCR reads for TCRdb. The sample includes about 19,000 clones, about 33% of them seen just once. The sample taken for sequencing was tumor tissue. The receptors were sampled from a male donor with papillary thyroid cancer or a benign thyroid nodule (not recorded which). Some clones in this sample may be carry-over from other donors' samples. The CDR3 runs from the conserved cysteine through the conserved F or W. Fields, in order: V gene, clone size, D gene, J gene, CDR3 protein, CDR3 DNA. The D gene is left open where the match is weak. Not every row has a clone size; where given, it reads once, few, many or a size class.

V gene: TRBV7-3
clone size: many
D gene: TRBD1
J gene: TRBJ1-1
CDR3 protein: CASSMGQGTEAFF
CDR3 DNA: TGTGCCAGCAGCATGGGACAGGGCACTGAAGCTTTCTTT

V gene: TRBV6-4
clone size: NA
D gene: TRBD1
J gene: TRBJ1-4
CDR3 protein: CASSPGTGDEKLFF
CDR3 DNA: TGTGCCAGCAGCCCCGGGACAGGGGATGAAAAACTGTTTTTT

V gene: TRBV10-2
clone size: few
D gene: NA
J gene: TRBJ2-7
CDR3 protein: CASSESEWGREQYF
CDR3 DNA: TGCGCCAGCAGTGAGTCTGAATGGGGCCGGGAGCAGTACTTC

V gene: TRBV5-1
clone size: once
D gene: NA
J gene: TRBJ1-1
CDR3 protein: CASNIGNTEAFF
CDR3 DNA: TGCGCCAGCAACATCGGGAACACTGAAGCTTTCTTT

V gene: TRBV5-1
clone size: NA
D gene: NA
J gene: TRBJ2-7
CDR3 protein: CASSAGLPVNSYEQYF
CDR3 DNA: TGCGCCAGCAGCGCGGGACTTCCCGTCAACTCCTACGAGCAGTACTTC

V gene: TRBV7-9
clone size: NA
D gene: NA
J gene: TRBJ2-1
CDR3 protein: CASSLARNNEQFF
CDR3 DNA: TGTGCCAGCAGCTTAGCCAGGAACAATGAGCAGTTCTTC

V gene: TRBV15
clone size: many
D gene: NA
J gene: TRBJ1-2
CDR3 protein: CATSRDYGVGGYTF
CDR3 DNA: TGTGCCACCAGCAGAGATTATGGGGTAGGGGGCTACACCTTC

V gene: TRBV28
clone size: NA
D gene: NA
J gene: TRBJ1-1
CDR3 protein: CASSLGTSGKGGAFF
CDR3 DNA: TGTGCCAGCAGTTTAGGTACATCGGGAAAGGGGGGAGCTTTCTTT

V gene: TRBV15
clone size: few
D gene: NA
J gene: TRBJ1-2
CDR3 protein: CATSPRGRGVHGYTF
CDR3 DNA: TGTGCCACCAGCCCCCGGGGAAGGGGAGTCCATGGCTACACCTTC

V gene: TRBV7-6
clone size: many
D gene: TRBD2
J gene: TRBJ2-4
CDR3 protein: CASSLGGSGGNIQYF
CDR3 DNA: TGTGCCAGCAGCTTAGGGGGGAGCGGGGGAAACATTCAGTACTTC

V gene: TRBV7-9
clone size: medium-sized
D gene: NA
J gene: TRBJ1-2
CDR3 protein: CASSLATGYGYTF
CDR3 DNA: TGTGCCAGCAGCTTAGCGACAGGCTATGGCTACACCTTC

V gene: TRBV4-1
clone size: many
D gene: TRBD2
J gene: TRBJ2-1
CDR3 protein: CASSQATLAGGRNEQFF
CDR3 DNA: TGCGCCAGCAGCCAAGCGACACTAGCGGGAGGACGTAATGAGCAGTTCTTC

V gene: TRBV7-2
clone size: NA
D gene: TRBD2
J gene: TRBJ2-1
CDR3 protein: CASSSAGLGANEQFF
CDR3 DNA: TGTGCCAGCAGCTCAGCGGGATTAGGAGCGAATGAGCAGTTCTTC

V gene: TRBV19
clone size: once
D gene: TRBD2
J gene: TRBJ2-3
CDR3 protein: CASSMGGTVVSDTQYF
CDR3 DNA: TGTGCCAGTAGTATGGGGGGGACCGTCGTCTCAGATACGCAGTATTTT

V gene: TRBV6-1
clone size: many
D gene: NA
J gene: TRBJ2-5
CDR3 protein: CASSEEAGGQETQYF
CDR3 DNA: TGTGCCAGCAGTGAAGAGGCAGGAGGTCAGGAGACCCAGTACTTC

V gene: TRBV14
clone size: NA
D gene: NA
J gene: TRBJ2-1
CDR3 protein: CASSQDRRNEQFF
CDR3 DNA: TGTGCCAGCAGCCAAGATAGGCGGAATGAGCAGTTCTTC

V gene: TRBV11-3
clone size: NA
D gene: NA
J gene: TRBJ2-1
CDR3 protein: CASSLGRGVNEQFF
CDR3 DNA: TGTGCCAGCAGCTTAGGTCGTGGGGTCAATGAGCAGTTCTTC

V gene: TRBV20-1
clone size: NA
D gene: TRBD2
J gene: TRBJ2-7
CDR3 protein: CSAPVGGLVGYEQYF
CDR3 DNA: TGCAGTGCTCCAGTAGGGGGACTAGTAGGATACGAGCAGTACTTC

V gene: TRBV12-3/TRBV12-4
clone size: many
D gene: NA
J gene: TRBJ1-5
CDR3 protein: CASSLGQNQPQHF
CDR3 DNA: TGTGCCAGCAGTTTAGGACAGAATCAGCCCCAGCATTTT

V gene: TRBV28
clone size: medium-sized
D gene: TRBD2
J gene: TRBJ2-7
CDR3 protein: CASRLPGLVAEQYF
CDR3 DNA: TGTGCCAGCAGGCTGCCGGGACTAGTGGCCGAGCAGTACTTC

V gene: TRBV9
clone size: NA
D gene: NA
J gene: TRBJ1-1
CDR3 protein: CASSPIGGGMNTEAFF
CDR3 DNA: TGTGCCAGCAGCCCCATCGGGGGGGGGATGAACACTGAAGCTTTCTTT

V gene: TRBV12-3/TRBV12-4
clone size: NA
D gene: TRBD2
J gene: TRBJ2-7
CDR3 protein: CASSPVAGGPSYEQYF
CDR3 DNA: TGTGCCAGCAGTCCGGTAGCGGGAGGGCCGAGCTACGAGCAGTACTTC

V gene: TRBV28
clone size: many
D gene: TRBD2
J gene: TRBJ2-2
CDR3 protein: CASSSPGLAGGSGELFF
CDR3 DNA: TGTGCCAGCAGTTCCCCTGGACTAGCGGGAGGCTCCGGGGAGCTGTTTTTT

V gene: TRBV20-1
clone size: medium-sized
D gene: NA
J gene: TRBJ1-2
CDR3 protein: CSARTGLTYGYTF
CDR3 DNA: TGCAGTGCTAGGACGGGGCTTACGTATGGCTACACCTTC

V gene: TRBV6-2/TRBV6-3
clone size: few
D gene: NA
J gene: TRBJ1-6
CDR3 protein: CASRDHGTGSNSPLHF
CDR3 DNA: TGTGCCAGCAGAGACCACGGGACGGGTTCTAATTCACCCCTCCACTTT

V gene: TRBV15
clone size: many
D gene: NA
J gene: TRBJ1-2
CDR3 protein: CATSRDGGGGYTF
CDR3 DNA: TGTGCCACCAGCAGAGATGGGGGGGGAGGCTACACCTTC

V gene: TRBV5-1
clone size: NA
D gene: TRBD1
J gene: TRBJ1-1
CDR3 protein: CASSPYRGGLNTEAFF
CDR3 DNA: TGCGCCAGCTCCCCTTACAGGGGAGGTTTGAACACTGAAGCTTTCTTT

V gene: TRBV4-1
clone size: once
D gene: NA
J gene: TRBJ1-4
CDR3 protein: CASSQDQGSRFF
CDR3 DNA: TGCGCCAGCAGCCAAGATCAGGGGAGTAGGTTTTTT

V gene: TRBV2
clone size: few
D gene: NA
J gene: TRBJ1-5
CDR3 protein: CAGSALTGNQPQHF
CDR3 DNA: TGTGCAGGCAGTGCCTTGACAGGCAATCAGCCCCAGCATTTT